This passage covers 15 T cell receptor beta chains from one sample sequenced in a study of response to subunit inactivated influenza vaccine. MiXCR was run by TCRdb on the RT-PCR reads, yielding one entry per CDR3 protein. The sample records about 190,000 distinct CDR3 sequences, roughly an eighth being singletons. Source: CD8+ T cells sorted from PBMCs, taken 4 to 6 days after vaccination. These receptor sequences come from a man over 45 who received an inactivated influenza vaccine.

The chain is built from TRBV9 and TRBJ2-3; D remains unclear. The CDR3 is 13 residues long. Between the trimmed V and J ends, which lost 3 bases and 2 bases, there was a span of 7 bases. The germline V gene encodes CDR1 SGDLS and CDR2 YYNGEE. CDR3 sequence reads: CASSAPLTDTQYF. DNA of the CDR3: TGTGCCAGCAGCGCGCCACTCACAGATACGCAGTATTTT.

This clonotype was observed many times. The chain employs TRBV7-8 and TRBJ2-1, with TRBD2 identical over 10 bases. The V and J ends lost 3 bases and 7 bases, in that order; junction bases with no gene match: 6. Looked up from germline, CDR1 is SGHVS and CDR2 is FQNEAQ. The length of the CDR3 is 15 residues. The DNA of the CDR3 is TGTGCCAGCAGCTTTTACAGCGGGAGGGCTAATGAGCAGTTCTTC. It encodes CASSFYSGRANEQFF.

The table lists this clonotype with a few counts. J is TRBJ2-2 and V is TRBV10-3; tentative D call: TRBD2 (6 bases). The CDR3 loop spans 14 amino acids. Trimming took 4 bases from V and 4 from J, leaving 10 bases between them. The germline gives CDR1 ENHRY, CDR2 SYGVKD. The chain's CDR3 is CAISAETSTGELFF. CDR3 DNA: TGTGCCATCAGTGCCGAGACTAGCACCGGGGAGCTGTTTTTT.

A few counts support this clonotype. The chain carries TRBV6-6 and TRBJ2-1, with a possible D match to TRBD2 (6 bases). Germline V lookup: CDR1 MNHNY, CDR2 SVGAGI (reference sequence). V dropped 6 bases and J dropped 12 bases, with 12 bases sitting between them. The CDR3 runs 11 residues. The CDR3 here is CASSLAMGQFF. CDR3 nucleotide sequence: TGTGCCAGCAGCCTAGCGATGGGGCAGTTCTTC.

Many counts were recorded for this clonotype. CDR3 nucleotide sequence: TGTGCCACCGACCGCAGGGACAGGGGGCACAATGAGCAGTTCTTC. Protein: CATDRRDRGHNEQFF. The chain couples TRBV10-3 to TRBJ2-1; 12 bases are shared with TRBD1. After removal of 10 bases from V and 5 bases from J, the junction contained 9 bases not matched to a gene. Germline V gives CDR1 ENHRY, CDR2 SYGVKD. The CDR3 runs 15 residues.

The sample holds a few counts of this clonotype. V usage is TRBV24-1 and J usage is TRBJ1-1, with a possible D match to TRBD1 (6 bases). CDR3 length: 12 residues. With 10 bases removed from V and 3 bases from J, the gap between germline ends came to 11 bases. Germline values: CDR1 KGHDR, CDR2 SFDVKD. CDR3 coding DNA: TGTGCCACAAGACAGGAGGACACTGAAGCTTTCTTT. Translation gives CATRQEDTEAFF.

This clonotype showed up many times. This rearrangement joins TRBV4-3 to TRBJ2-7, with a tentative D call TRBD1 (5 bases). Germline V gene lookup returns CDR1 LGHNA and CDR2 YSLEER. The CDR3 is 17 amino acids. Trimming shortened V by 0 bases and J by 4 bases, and 19 bases separated the two germline ends. The CDR3 sequence: CASSQDGRGIGRYEQYF. For the CDR3, the DNA is TGCGCCAGCAGCCAAGATGGAAGGGGAATAGGGCGGTACGAGCAGTACTTC.

V gene TRBV30 combines with J gene TRBJ1-4; TRBD1 agrees at 7 bases. The germline CDR1 and CDR2 sequences are GTSNPN and SVGIG (reference sequence). There are 13 residues in the CDR3. The V and J ends lost 8 bases and 6 bases, in that order; junction bases with no gene match: 9. The CDR3 DNA reads TGTGCCGCGGACAGGCTAAGTGATGAAAAACTGTTTTTT. Protein sequence: CAADRLSDEKLFF.

V and J are TRBV4-1 and TRBJ2-7; D is perhaps TRBD1 (5 bases). The CDR3 runs 13 residues. From germline, CDR1 is MGHRA and CDR2 YSYEKL. The ends were cut back, 4 bases at V and 7 bases at J, with 14 bases in the middle. DNA for the CDR3: TGCGCCAGCAGCCCACCAGGGTTGGGGGAGCAGTACTTC. It yields the protein CASSPPGLGEQYF.

The V and J genes are TRBV4-1 and TRBJ2-3, with D perhaps given as TRBD1 or TRBD2 (5 bases each). From germline, CDR1 is MGHRA and CDR2 YSYEKL. V lost 2 bases and J 9 bases, leaving 9 bases between the germline ends. This CDR3 comprises 12 residues. CDR3 sequence: CASSQQGPTQYF. CDR3 DNA: TGCGCCAGCAGCCAACAGGGACCGACGCAGTATTTT.

Regarding this clonotype: The junction departs from the called germline gene at one end, perhaps through a read error. The chain combines TRBV19 with TRBJ2-1; no clear D. CDR3 size: 14 residues. The germline gives CDR1 LNHDA, CDR2 SQIVND (reference sequence). CDR3 sequence: CASRRKGPYNEKFF. As DNA, the CDR3 is TGTGCCAGCCGCCGAAAGGGCCCCTACAATGAGAAGTTCTTC. The full variable domain, its missing parts supplied by reference TRBV19 and TRBJ2-1, is DGGITQSPKYLFRKEGQNVTLSCEQNLNHDAMYWYRQDPGQGLRLIYYSQIVNDFQKGDIAEGYSVSREKKESFPLTVTSAQKNPTAFYLCASRRKGPYNEKFFGPGTRLTVL.

The CDR3, as DNA: TGCGCCAGCAGCCAACCATGGACAGGGAACACTGAAGCTTTCTTT. Amino acid sequence: CASSQPWTGNTEAFF. The chain uses TRBV4-1 and TRBJ1-1, with 7 bases lining up with TRBD1. The V segment lost 2 bases and the J segment 1 base; nucleotides outside the gene matches: 4. CDR3 length: 15 amino acids. The germline CDR1 and CDR2 sequences are MGHRA and YSYEKL.

The chain recombines TRBV12-3 or TRBV12-4 with TRBJ2-3, with D uncertain. This CDR3 contains 14 residues. V lost 5 bases and J 4 bases, leaving 13 bases between the germline ends. This CDR3 reads CASSPSSGADTQYF. The CDR3 DNA follows: TGTGCCAGCAGTCCTTCTTCAGGTGCAGATACGCAGTATTTT.

This clonotype was seen only a few times. The V gene is TRBV7-6, the J gene TRBJ1-5; D possibly corresponds to TRBD1 (6 bases). The germline CDR1 and CDR2 sequences are SGHVS and FNYEAQ. The CDR3 extends over 15 amino acids. Trimming left V 2 bases short and J 0 bases short, with 8 bases between. CDR3 nucleotides: TGTGCCAGCAGCTTACGGACAGATAGCAATCAGCCCCAGCATTTT. Amino acids: CASSLRTDSNQPQHF.

CDR3 sequence: CASSPPLAGNEQFF. The CDR3 DNA is TGTGCCAGCTCACCACCCCTAGCGGGCAATGAGCAGTTCTTC. This chain uses TRBV18 with TRBJ2-1, with 8 positions matching TRBD2. J lost 6 bases, V lost 0 bases, and 1 base had no gene match. This CDR3 spans 14 amino acids. Germline CDR1 reads KGHSH; CDR2 reads LQKENI.